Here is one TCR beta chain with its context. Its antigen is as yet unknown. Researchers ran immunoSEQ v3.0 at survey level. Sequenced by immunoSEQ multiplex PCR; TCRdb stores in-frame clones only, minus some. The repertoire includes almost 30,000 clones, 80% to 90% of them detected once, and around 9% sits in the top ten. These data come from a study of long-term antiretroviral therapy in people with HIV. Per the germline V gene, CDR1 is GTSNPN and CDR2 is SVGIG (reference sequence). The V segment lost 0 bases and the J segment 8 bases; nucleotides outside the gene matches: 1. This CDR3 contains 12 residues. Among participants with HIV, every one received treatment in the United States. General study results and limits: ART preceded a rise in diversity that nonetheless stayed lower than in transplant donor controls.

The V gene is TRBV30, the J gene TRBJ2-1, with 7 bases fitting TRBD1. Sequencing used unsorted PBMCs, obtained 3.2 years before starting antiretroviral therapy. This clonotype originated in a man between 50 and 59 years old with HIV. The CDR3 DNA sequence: TGTGCCTGGAGTGTACAGGGGTATGAGCAGTTCTTC. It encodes CAWSVQGYEQFF.